Listed below are T cell receptor beta chains from one sample, sequenced in a study of OX40 agonist ivuxolimab in advanced cancers. Assay used: immunoSEQ multiplex PCR; TCRdb lists only in-frame clones, some missing. This repertoire shows tens of thousands of clones, around 90% found once; its top ten account for 0.44%. The material was CD4+ or CD8+ T cells sorted from blood, obtained in a trial of the OX40 agonist ivuxolimab. Receptors originate from an adult with an advanced solid tumor such as melanoma, head and neck, liver or kidney cancer. CDR3s include the opening cysteine and the closing phenylalanine or tryptophan. The D gene is left open where the match is weak. The size field is filled for only some rows; it gives once, few, many or a size class.

>-|-|TRBV25-1|TRBJ2-4
CASSGGGVGAIQYF
TGTGCCAGCAGTGGTGGGGGAGTAGGAGCCATTCAGTACTTC
>TRBD2|-|TRBV15|TRBJ2-1
CATSPRGTSSDEQFF
TGTGCCACCAGCCCCCGAGGGACTAGCTCCGATGAGCAGTTCTTC
>TRBD1|few|TRBV30|TRBJ1-5
CAWDKQGAGQPQHF
TGTGCCTGGGATAAACAGGGGGCAGGGCAGCCCCAGCATTTT
>TRBD1|-|TRBV5-5|TRBJ2-7
CASRPGQDTYEQYF
TGTGCCAGCAGACCGGGACAGGATACCTACGAGCAGTACTTC
>-|-|TRBV14|TRBJ1-2
CASSQSAGVGYGYTF
TGTGCCAGCAGCCAATCGGCAGGTGTTGGTTATGGCTACACCTTC
>-|-|TRBV6-1|TRBJ2-3
CASSEATSTDTQYF
TGTGCCAGCAGTGAAGCTACTAGCACAGATACGCAGTATTTT
>-|-|TRBV7-2|TRBJ1-1
CASSLVGGGTEAFF
TGTGCCAGCAGCTTAGTTGGGGGCGGCACTGAAGCTTTCTTT
>-|-|TRBV28|TRBJ1-5
CASSFAEGRQPQHF
TGTGCCAGCAGTTTCGCGGAGGGGAGGCAGCCCCAGCATTTT
>-|-|TRBV19|TRBJ2-1
CASSIGGKSYNEQFF
TGTGCCAGTAGTATCGGGGGAAAATCCTACAATGAGCAGTTCTTC
>TRBD1|-|TRBV29-1|TRBJ2-7
CSAHSRQGPPYEQYF
TGCAGCGCCCACTCCCGACAGGGTCCCCCCTACGAGCAGTACTTC
>-|-|TRBV16|TRBJ1-5
CASSPQHSNQPQHF
TGTGCCAGCAGTCCGCAGCATAGCAATCAGCCCCAGCATTTT
>-|-|TRBV30|TRBJ1-3
CAWSVGRESSGNTIYF
TGTGCCTGGAGTGTTGGCAGGGAGAGCTCTGGAAACACCATATATTTT
>-|once|TRBV6-1|TRBJ2-1
CASIQQEGDEQFF
TGTGCCAGCATCCAACAGGAGGGCGATGAGCAGTTCTTC
>TRBD1|-|TRBV7-2|TRBJ1-1
CASSWTGGDTEAFF
TGTGCCAGCAGCTGGACAGGGGGGGACACTGAAGCTTTCTTT
>TRBD2|few|TRBV10-3|TRBJ2-7
CAIAGPSTQQYF
TGTGCCATAGCGGGACCTTCTACGCAGCAGTACTTC
>-|-|TRBV18|TRBJ2-1
CASSPPGYNEQFF
TGTGCCAGCTCACCACCAGGTTACAATGAGCAGTTCTTC
>-|-|TRBV18|TRBJ1-5
CASSPRPLTNDWSNQPQHF
TGTGCCAGCTCACCTCGCCCGCTAACAAACGACTGGAGCAATCAGCCCCAGCATTTT
>TRBD1|-|TRBV6-5|TRBJ1-2
CASSVTGGAGYGYTF
TGTGCCAGCAGTGTAACAGGGGGCGCTGGCTATGGCTACACCTTC
>-|once|TRBV11-3|TRBJ1-3
CASSLWFGDESEGNTIYF
TGTGCCAGCAGCTTGTGGTTTGGGGACGAGTCGGAAGGAAACACCATATATTTT
>TRBD1|once|TRBV30|TRBJ2-5
CAWSRQGMETQYF
TGTGCCTGGAGTCGACAGGGGATGGAGACCCAGTACTTC
>-|-|TRBV30|TRBJ1-2
CAWSSGYYGYTF
TGTGCCTGGAGTTCTGGTTACTATGGCTACACCTTC
>-|-|TRBV19|TRBJ2-5
CASRREIGYQETQYF
TGTGCCAGTAGAAGGGAAATTGGGTACCAAGAGACCCAGTACTTC
>-|-|TRBV18|TRBJ2-7
CASSPSGTQAEQYF
TGTGCCAGCTCACCCTCCGGGACGCAGGCCGAGCAGTACTTC
>-|-|TRBV6-1|TRBJ2-7
CASSGGRGRYEQYF
TGTGCCAGCAGTGGGGGGAGAGGGCGGTACGAGCAGTACTTC
>-|-|TRBV11-2|TRBJ1-2
CASSLRGVGPGYGYTF
TGTGCCAGCAGCTTAAGAGGCGTGGGGCCCGGTTATGGCTACACCTTC
>TRBD1|-|TRBV28|TRBJ1-2
CASRPRTGPAYGYTF
TGTGCCAGCAGACCCAGGACAGGGCCGGCCTATGGCTACACCTTC
>TRBD2|-|TRBV19|TRBJ2-3
CASSVAGGLADTQYF
TGTGCCAGTAGCGTAGCGGGAGGTTTGGCAGATACGCAGTATTTT